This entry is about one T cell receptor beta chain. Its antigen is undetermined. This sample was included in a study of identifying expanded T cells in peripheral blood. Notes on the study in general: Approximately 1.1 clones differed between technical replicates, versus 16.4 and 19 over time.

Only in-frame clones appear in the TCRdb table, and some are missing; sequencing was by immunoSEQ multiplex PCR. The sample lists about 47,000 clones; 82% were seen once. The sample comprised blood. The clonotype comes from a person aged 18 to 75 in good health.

In DNA form, the CDR3 reads TGTGCCAGCAGCACTAAACAGGGGGCGGAGACCCAGTACTTC. The encoded protein is CASSTKQGAETQYF. The chain employs TRBV6-6 and TRBJ2-5, with 9 positions matching TRBD1. The CDR3 runs to 14 residues. With V trimmed by 6 bases and J by 5 bases, 7 bases remained unmatched. Per the germline V gene, CDR1 is MNHNY and CDR2 is SVGAGI (reference sequence).